This T cell receptor beta chain is from a study of T cells in localized non-small cell lung cancer. Germline V lookup: CDR1 MGHRA, CDR2 YSYEKL. Trimming shortened V by 2 bases and J by 8 bases, and 19 bases separated the two germline ends. CDR3 length equals 16 residues. This clone was observed a few times. Here immunoSEQ multiplex PCR was the method, and the copy in TCRdb shows in-frame clones only, minus some. Among some 4,000 clones, around 35% were seen once, and the ten largest hold 7.1%. The sample consisted of normal lung tissue next to the tumor, taken before any cancer treatment. The chain employs TRBV4-1 and TRBJ2-1, with D hard to call. The receptor comes from a woman aged 40 to 75 with stage I lung adenocarcinoma. The CDR3 protein is CASSQPRNDRTDEQFF. DNA for the CDR3: TGCGCCAGCAGCCAACCGAGAAATGACCGGACCGATGAGCAGTTCTTC.